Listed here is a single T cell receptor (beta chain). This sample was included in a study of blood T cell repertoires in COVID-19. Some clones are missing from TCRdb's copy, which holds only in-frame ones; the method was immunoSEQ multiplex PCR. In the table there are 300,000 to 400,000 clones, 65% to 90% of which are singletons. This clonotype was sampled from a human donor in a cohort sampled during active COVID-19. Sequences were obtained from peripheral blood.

The CDR3 DNA follows: TGTGCCAGCAGCGAAACCGGGACTAGCGGGGGGGCCTTAGCCAAAAACATTCAGTACTTC. Its translation is CASSETGTSGGALAKNIQYF. The gene calls are TRBV14 and TRBJ2-4, with 16 nucleotides matching TRBD2. Trimming removed 5 bases from V and 0 bases from J; junction bases left unmatched: 10. The CDR3 has 20 residues. Germline assignment: CDR1 SGHDN and CDR2 FVKESK.